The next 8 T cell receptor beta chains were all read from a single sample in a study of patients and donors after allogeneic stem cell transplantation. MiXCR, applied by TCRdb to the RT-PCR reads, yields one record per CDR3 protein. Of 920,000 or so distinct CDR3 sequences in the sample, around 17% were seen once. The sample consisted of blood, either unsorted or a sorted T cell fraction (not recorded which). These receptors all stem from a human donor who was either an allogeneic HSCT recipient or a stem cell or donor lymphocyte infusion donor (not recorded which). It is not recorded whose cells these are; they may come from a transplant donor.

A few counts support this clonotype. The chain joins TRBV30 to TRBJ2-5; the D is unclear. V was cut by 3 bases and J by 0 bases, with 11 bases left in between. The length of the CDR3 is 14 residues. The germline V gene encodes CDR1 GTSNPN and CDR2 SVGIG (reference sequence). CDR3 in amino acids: CAWSPSKYQETQYF. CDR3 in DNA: TGTGCCTGGAGCCCGTCTAAGTACCAAGAGACCCAGTACTTC.

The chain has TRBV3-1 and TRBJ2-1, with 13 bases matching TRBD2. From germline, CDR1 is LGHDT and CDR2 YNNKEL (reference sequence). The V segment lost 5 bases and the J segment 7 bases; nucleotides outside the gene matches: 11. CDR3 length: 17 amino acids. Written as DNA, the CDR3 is TGTGCCAGCAGCGAAGGACTAGCGGGAGCGGTGAGAAATGAGCAGTTCTTC. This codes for CASSEGLAGAVRNEQFF.

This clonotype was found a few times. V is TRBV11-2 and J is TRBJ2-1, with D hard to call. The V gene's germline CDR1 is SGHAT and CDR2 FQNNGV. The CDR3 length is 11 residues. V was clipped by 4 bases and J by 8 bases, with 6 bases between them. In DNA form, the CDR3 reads TGTGCCAGCAGCTGGGTGGATGAGCAGTTCTTC. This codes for CASSWVDEQFF.

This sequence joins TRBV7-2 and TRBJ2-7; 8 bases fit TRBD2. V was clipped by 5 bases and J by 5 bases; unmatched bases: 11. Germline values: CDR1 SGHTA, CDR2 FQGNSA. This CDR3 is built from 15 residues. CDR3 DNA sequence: TGTGCCAGCAGCCCTCGAAGCGGGAGAATCGACGAGCAGTACTTC. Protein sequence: CASSPRSGRIDEQYF. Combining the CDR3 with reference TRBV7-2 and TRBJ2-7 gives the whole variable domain GAGVSQSPSNKVTEKGKDVELRCDPISGHTALYWYRQSLGQGLEFLIYFQGNSAPDKSGLPSDRFSAERTGGSVSTLTIQRTQQEDSAVYLCASSPRSGRIDEQYFGPGTRLTVT.

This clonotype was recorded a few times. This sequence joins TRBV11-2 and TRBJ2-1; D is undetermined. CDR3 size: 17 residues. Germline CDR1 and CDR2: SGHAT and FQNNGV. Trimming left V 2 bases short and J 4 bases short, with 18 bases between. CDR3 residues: CASSLPLLGGLYNEQFF. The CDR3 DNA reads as TGTGCCAGCAGCTTACCCCTCTTAGGTGGGCTGTACAATGAGCAGTTCTTC.

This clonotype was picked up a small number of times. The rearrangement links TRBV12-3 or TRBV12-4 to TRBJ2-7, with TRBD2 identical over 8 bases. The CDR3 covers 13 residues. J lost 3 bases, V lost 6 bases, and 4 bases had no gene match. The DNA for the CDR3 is TGTGCCAGCAGAATAACTAGCGGCTACGAGCAGTACTTC. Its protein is CASRITSGYEQYF.

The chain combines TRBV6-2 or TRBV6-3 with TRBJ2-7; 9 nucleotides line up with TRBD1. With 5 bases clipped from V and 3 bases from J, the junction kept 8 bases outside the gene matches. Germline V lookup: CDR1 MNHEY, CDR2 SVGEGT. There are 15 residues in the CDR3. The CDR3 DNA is TGTGCCAGCAGTCCCGGGACAGGGCAAGTCTACGAGCAGTACTTC. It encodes CASSPGTGQVYEQYF.

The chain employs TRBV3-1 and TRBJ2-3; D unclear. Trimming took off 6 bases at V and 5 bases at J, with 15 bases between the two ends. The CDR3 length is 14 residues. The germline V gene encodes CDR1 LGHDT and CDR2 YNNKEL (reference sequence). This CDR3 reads CASRRTPLGDTQYF. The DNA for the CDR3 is TGTGCCAGCAGGAGGACCCCCTTAGGAGATACGCAGTATTTT.